The entry below gives a single TCR beta chain sequence along with its context. The data were obtained in a study of shared clonotypes between healthy human individuals. Repertoires were generated with immunoSEQ multiplex PCR, while TCRdb's copy carries only in-frame clones and drops some. The sample lists about 2.4 million clones, over 85% seen once, with 0.36% in the top ten. The CDR3 consists of 15 residues. Germline CDR1 SGDLS, CDR2 YYNGEE. Trimming removed 6 bases at V and 3 bases at J, with 17 bases between. This clonotype was obtained from a man aged 18 to 29 in good health. Some clones in this sample may be carry-over from other donors' samples. The V gene is TRBV9, the J gene TRBJ2-3; D possibly corresponds to TRBD2 (6 bases). Sequencing was done on a sample of naive CD4+ T cells from PBMCs. Subset given: CD45RA+ positively selected. CDR3 bases: TGTGCCAGCACCGGCATTGGGGAGGAAACAGATACGCAGTATTTT. Protein sequence: CASTGIGEETDTQYF.